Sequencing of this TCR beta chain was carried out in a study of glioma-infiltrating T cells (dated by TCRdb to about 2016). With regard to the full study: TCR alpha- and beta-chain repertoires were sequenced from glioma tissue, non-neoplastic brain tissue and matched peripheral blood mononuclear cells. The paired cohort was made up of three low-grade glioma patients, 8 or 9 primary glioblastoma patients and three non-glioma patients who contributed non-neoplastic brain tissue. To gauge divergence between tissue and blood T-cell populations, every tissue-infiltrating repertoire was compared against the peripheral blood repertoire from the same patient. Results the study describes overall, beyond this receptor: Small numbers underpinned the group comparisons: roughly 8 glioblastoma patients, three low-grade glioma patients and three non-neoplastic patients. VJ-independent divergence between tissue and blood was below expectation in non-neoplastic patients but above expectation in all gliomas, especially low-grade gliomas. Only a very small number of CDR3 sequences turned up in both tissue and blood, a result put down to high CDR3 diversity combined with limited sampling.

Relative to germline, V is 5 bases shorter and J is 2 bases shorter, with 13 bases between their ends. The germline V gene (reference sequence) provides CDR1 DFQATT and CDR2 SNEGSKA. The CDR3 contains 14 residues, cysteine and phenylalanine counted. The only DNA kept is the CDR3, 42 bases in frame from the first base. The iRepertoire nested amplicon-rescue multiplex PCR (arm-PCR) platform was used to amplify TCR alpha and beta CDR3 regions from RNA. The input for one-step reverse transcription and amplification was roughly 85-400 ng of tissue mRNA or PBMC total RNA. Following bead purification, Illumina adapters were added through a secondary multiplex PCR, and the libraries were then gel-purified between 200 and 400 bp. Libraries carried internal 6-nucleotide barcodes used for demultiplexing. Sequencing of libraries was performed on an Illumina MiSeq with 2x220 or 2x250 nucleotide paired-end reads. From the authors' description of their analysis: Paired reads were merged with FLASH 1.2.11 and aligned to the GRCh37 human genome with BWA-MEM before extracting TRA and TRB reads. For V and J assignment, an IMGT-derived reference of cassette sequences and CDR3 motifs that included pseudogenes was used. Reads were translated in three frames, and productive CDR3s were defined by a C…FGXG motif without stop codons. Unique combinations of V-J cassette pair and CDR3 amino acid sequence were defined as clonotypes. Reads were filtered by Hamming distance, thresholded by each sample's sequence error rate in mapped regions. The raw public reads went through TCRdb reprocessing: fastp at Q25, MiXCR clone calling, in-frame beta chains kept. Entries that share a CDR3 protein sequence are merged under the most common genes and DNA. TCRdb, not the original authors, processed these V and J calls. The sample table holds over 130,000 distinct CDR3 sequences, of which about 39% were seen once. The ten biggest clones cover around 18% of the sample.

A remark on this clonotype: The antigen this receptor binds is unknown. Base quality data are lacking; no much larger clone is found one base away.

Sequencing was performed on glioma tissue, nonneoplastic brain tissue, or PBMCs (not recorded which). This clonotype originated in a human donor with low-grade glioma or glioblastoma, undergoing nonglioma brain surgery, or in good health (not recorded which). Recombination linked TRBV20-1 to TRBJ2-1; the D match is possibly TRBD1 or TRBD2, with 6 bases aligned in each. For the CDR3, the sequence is CSAAGGGPYNEQFF. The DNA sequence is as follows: TGCAGTGCTGCTGGAGGGGGGCCCTACAATGAGCAGTTCTTC.